This T cell receptor (beta chain) came from a study of T cell changes during pregnancy in multiple sclerosis. This CDR3 has 12 amino acids. Germline V lookup: CDR1 GTSNPN, CDR2 SVGIG (reference sequence). Trimming pared 7 bases from V and 1 base from J, leaving 10 bases between. Assay: immunoSEQ multiplex PCR; the TCRdb copy retains only in-frame clones and omits some. The sample contains fewer than 40,000 clones, more than 90% of which appear only once. The chain joins TRBV30 to TRBJ1-1; D is unresolved. Material: CD8+ T cells from peripheral blood mononuclear cells, obtained after pregnancy. The TCR sequence derives from a female donor with multiple sclerosis, enrolled in a pregnancy study. CDR3 protein: CAFSGPNTEAFF. The CDR3 DNA follows: TGTGCCTTCTCTGGGCCGAACACTGAAGCTTTCTTT.